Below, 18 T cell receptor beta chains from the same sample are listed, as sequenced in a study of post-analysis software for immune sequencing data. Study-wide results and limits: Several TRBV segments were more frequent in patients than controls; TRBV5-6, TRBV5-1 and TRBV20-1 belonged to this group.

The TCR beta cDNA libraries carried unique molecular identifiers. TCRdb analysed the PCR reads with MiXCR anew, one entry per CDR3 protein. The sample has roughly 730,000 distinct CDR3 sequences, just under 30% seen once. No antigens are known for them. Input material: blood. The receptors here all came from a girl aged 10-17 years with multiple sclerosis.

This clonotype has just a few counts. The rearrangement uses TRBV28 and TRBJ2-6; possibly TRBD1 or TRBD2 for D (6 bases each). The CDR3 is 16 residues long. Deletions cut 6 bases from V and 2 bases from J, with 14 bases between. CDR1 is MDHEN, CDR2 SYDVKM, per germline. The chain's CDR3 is CASSPYRGPGANVLTF. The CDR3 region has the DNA TGTGCCAGCAGCCCTTATCGGGGGCCTGGGGCCAACGTCCTGACTTTC. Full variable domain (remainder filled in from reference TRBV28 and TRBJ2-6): DVKVTQSSRYLVKRTGEKVFLECVQDMDHENMFWYRQDPGLGLRLIYFSYDVKMKEKGDIPEGYSVSREKKERFSLILESASTNQTSMYLCASSPYRGPGANVLTFGAGSRLTVL.

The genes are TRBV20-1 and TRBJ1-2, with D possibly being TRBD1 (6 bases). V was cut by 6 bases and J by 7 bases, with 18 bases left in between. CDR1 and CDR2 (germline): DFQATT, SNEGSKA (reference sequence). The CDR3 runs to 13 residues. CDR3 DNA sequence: TGCAGTGCGGTCCCGGGGGGCACAGGTGGCTACACCTTC. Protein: CSAVPGGTGGYTF.

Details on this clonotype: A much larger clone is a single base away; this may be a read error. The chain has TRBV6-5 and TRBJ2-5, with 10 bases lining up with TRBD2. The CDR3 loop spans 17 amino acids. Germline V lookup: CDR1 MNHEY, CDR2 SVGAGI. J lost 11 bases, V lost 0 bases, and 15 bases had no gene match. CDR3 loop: CASSYSTSGRVGNEQYF. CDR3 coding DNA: TGTGCCAGCAGTTACTCGACCAGCGGGAGGGTGGGGAATGAGCAGTACTTC.

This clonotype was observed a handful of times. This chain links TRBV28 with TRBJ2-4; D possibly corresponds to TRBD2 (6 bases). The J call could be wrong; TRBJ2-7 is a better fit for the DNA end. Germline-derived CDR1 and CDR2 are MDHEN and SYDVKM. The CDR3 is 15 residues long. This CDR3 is CASSPLGGAPYEQYF. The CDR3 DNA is TGTGCCAGCAGTCCCCTTGGCGGGGCCCCCTACGAGCAGTACTTC.

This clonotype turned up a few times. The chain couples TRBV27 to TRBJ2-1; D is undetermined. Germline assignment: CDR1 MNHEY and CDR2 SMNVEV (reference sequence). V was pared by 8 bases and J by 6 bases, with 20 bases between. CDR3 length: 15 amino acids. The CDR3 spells CASCPAAPRCNEQFF. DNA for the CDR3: TGTGCCAGCTGCCCCGCGGCCCCCAGGTGCAATGAGCAGTTCTTC.

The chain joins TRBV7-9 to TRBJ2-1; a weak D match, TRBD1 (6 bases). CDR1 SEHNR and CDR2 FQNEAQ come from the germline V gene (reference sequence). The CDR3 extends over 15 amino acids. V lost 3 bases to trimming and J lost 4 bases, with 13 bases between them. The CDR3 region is CASSFTTGLYNEQFF. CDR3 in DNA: TGTGCCAGCAGCTTCACAACAGGGCTATACAATGAGCAGTTCTTC.

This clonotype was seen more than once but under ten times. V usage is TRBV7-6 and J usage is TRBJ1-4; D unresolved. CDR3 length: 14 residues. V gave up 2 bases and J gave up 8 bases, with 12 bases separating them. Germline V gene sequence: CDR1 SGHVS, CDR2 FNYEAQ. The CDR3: CASSLNPGWEKLFF. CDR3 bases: TGTGCCAGCAGCTTAAACCCGGGTTGGGAAAAACTGTTTTTT.

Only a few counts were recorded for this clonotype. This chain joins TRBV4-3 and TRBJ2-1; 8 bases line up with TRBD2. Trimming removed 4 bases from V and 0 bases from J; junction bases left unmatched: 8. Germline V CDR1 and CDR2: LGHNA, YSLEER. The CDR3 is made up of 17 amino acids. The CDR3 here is CASSLTLAGFSYNEQFF. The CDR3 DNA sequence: TGCGCCAGCAGCCTAACTTTAGCGGGATTCTCCTACAATGAGCAGTTCTTC.

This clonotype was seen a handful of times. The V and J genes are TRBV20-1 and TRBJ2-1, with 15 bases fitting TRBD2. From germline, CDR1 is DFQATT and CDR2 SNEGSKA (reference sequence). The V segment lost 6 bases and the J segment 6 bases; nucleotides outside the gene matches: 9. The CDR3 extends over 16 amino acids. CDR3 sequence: CSALGLAGGPSNEQFF. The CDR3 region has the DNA TGCAGTGCCCTAGGACTAGCGGGGGGGCCCAGCAATGAGCAGTTCTTC.

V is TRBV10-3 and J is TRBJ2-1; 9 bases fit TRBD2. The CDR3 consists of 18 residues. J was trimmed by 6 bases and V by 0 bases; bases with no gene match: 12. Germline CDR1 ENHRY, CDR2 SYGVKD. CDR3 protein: CAISESRGGTSRGNEQFF. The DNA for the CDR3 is TGTGCCATCAGTGAGTCTAGAGGGGGGACTAGCCGCGGCAATGAGCAGTTCTTC.

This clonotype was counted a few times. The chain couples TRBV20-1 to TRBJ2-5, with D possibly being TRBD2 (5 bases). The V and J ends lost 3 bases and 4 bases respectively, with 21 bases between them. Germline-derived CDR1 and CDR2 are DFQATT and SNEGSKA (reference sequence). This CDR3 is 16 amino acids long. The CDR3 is CSASRPGSKLGETQYF. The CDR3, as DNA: TGCAGTGCTAGCAGGCCGGGGTCAAAACTCGGAGAGACCCAGTACTTC.

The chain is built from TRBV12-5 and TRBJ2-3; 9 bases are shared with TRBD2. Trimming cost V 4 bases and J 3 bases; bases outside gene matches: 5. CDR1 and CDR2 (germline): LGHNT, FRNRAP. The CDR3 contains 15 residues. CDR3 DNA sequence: TGTGCTAGTGGTTCTCGGGGACTAGCAACAGATACGCAGTATTTT. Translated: CASGSRGLATDTQYF.

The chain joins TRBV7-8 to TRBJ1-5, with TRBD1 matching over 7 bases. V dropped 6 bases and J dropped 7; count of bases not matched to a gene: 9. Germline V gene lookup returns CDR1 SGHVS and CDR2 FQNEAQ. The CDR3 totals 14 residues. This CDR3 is CASRADRVGQPQHF. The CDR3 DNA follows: TGTGCCAGCAGGGCTGACAGGGTCGGGCAGCCCCAGCATTTT.

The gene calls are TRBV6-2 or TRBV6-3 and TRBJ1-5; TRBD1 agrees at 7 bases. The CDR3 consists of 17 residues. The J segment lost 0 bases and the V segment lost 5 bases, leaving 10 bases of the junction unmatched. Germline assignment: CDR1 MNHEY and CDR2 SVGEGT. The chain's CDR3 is CASSAQSTGNSNQPQHF. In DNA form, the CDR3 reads TGTGCCAGCAGTGCACAATCGACAGGGAATAGCAATCAGCCCCAGCATTTT.

In DNA, the CDR3 is TGTGCCAGCAGTCCCCCGGGACTAGCGGGAAGGAATGAGCAGTTCTTC. Translated, it gives CASSPPGLAGRNEQFF. The chain recombines TRBV28 with TRBJ2-1, with 13 bases identical to TRBD2. V shed 5 bases and J 7 bases; nucleotides not matched to a gene: 8. CDR3 length: 16 amino acids. The germline V gene has CDR1 MDHEN and CDR2 SYDVKM.

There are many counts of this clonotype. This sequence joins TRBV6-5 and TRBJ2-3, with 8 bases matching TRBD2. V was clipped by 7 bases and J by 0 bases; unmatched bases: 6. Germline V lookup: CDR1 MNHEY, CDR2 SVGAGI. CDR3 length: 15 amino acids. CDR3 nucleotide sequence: TGTGCCAGCATGTTAGCGGGGACTAGCACAGATACGCAGTATTTT. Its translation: CASMLAGTSTDTQYF.

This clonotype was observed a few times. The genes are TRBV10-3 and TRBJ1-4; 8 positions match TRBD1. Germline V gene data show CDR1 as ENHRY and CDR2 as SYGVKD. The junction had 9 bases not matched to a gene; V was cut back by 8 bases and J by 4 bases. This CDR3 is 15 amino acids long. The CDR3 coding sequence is TGTGCCATCGGTCCAACAGGGGGACTTAATGAAAAACTGTTTTTT. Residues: CAIGPTGGLNEKLFF.

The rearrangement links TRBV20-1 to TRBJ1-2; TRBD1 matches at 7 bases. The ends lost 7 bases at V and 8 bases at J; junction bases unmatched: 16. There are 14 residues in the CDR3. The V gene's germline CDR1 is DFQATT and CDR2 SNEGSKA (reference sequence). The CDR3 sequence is CSGPGQLYQGGYTF. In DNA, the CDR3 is TGCAGTGGACCGGGACAGCTCTATCAAGGGGGCTACACCTTC.